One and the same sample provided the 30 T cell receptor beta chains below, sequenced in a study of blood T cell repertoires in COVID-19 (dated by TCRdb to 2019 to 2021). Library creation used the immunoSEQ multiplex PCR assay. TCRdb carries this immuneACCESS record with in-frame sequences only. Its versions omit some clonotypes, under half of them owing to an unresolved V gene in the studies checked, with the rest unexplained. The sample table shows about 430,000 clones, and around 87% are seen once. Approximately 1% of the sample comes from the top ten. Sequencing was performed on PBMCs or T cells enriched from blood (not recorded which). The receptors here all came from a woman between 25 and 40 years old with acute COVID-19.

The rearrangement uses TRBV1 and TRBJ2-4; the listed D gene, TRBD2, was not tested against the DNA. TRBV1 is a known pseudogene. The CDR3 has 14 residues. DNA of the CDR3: TGCACCAGCAGCCAGGGAGGGGCCAAAAACATTCAGTACTTC. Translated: CTSSQGGAKNIQYF.

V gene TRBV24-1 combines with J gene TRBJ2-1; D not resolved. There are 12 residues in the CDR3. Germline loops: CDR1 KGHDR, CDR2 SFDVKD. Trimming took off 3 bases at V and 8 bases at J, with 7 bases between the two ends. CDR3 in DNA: TGTGCCACCAGTGATCCCGGGTATGAGCAGTTCTTC. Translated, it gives CATSDPGYEQFF.

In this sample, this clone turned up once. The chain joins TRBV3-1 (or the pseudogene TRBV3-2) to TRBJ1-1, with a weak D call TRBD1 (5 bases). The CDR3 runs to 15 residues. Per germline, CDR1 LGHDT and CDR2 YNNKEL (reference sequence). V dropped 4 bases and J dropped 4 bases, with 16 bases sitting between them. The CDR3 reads CASSLARGGTTEAFF. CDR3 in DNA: TGTGCCAGCAGCCTAGCCCGGGGGGGAACCACTGAAGCTTTCTTT.

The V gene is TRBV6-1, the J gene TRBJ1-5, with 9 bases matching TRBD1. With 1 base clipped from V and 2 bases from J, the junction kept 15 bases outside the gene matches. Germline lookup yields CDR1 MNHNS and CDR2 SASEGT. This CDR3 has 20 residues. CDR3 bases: TGTGCCAGCAGTGAAGGACTTGACAGGGGGGCCCTTTATCGCAATCAGCCCCAGCATTTT. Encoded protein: CASSEGLDRGALYRNQPQHF.

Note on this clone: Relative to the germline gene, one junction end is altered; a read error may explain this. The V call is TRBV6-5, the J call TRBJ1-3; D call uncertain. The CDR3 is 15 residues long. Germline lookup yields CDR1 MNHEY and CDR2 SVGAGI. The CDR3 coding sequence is TGTGCCAGCAGCTACTTACAGCCTTCTGGAAACACCATATATTTT. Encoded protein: CASSYLQPSGNTIYF.

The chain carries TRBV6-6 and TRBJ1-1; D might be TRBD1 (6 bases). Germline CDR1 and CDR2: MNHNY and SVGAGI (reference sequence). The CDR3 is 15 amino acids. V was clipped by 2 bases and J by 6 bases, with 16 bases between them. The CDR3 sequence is CASSYRGAEVSEAFF. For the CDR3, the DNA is TGTGCCAGCAGTTACCGGGGGGCCGAGGTCTCTGAAGCTTTCTTT.

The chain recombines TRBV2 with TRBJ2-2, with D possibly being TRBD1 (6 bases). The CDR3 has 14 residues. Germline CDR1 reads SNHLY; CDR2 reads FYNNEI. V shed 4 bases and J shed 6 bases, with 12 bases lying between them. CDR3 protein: CASSANEGAGELFF. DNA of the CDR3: TGTGCCAGCAGTGCGAACGAGGGGGCCGGGGAGCTGTTTTTT.

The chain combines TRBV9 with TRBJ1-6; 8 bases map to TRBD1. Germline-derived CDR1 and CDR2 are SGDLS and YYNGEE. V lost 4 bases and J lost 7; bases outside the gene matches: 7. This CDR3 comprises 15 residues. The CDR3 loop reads CASSKQGQGNSPLHF. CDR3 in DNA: TGTGCCAGCAGCAAACAAGGACAGGGCAATTCACCCCTCCACTTT.

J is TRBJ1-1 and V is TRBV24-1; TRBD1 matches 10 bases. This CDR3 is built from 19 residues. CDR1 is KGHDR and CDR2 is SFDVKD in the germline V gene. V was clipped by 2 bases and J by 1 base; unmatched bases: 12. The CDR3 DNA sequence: TGTGCCACCAGTGATTATTCCCTTGACAGGGGGCGAGGGAACACTGAAGCTTTCTTT. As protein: CATSDYSLDRGRGNTEAFF.

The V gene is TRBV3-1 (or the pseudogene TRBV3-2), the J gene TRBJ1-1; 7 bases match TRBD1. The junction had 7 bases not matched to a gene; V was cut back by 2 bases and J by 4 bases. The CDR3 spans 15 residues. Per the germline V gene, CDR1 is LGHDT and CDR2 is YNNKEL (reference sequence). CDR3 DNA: TGTGCCAGCAGCCAACACCGGACAGGATCCACTGAAGCTTTCTTT. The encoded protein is CASSQHRTGSTEAFF.

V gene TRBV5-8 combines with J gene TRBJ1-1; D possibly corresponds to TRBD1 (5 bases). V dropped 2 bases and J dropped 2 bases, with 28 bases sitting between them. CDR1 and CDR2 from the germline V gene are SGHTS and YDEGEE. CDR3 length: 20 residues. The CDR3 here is CASSFPRVLQVWEKNTEAFF. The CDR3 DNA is TGTGCCAGCAGCTTTCCTAGGGTCCTACAGGTTTGGGAAAAAAACACTGAAGCTTTCTTT.

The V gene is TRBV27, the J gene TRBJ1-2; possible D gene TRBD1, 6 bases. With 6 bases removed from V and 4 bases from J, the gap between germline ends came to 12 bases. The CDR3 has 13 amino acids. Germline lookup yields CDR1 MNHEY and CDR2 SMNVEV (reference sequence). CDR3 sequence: CASSFTGFYGYTF. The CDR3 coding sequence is TGTGCCAGCAGCTTTACAGGGTTCTATGGCTACACCTTC.

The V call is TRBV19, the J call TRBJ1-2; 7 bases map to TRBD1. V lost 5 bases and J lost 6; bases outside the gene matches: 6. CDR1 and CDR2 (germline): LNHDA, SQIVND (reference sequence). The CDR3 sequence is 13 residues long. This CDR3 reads CASSLQGRDGYTF. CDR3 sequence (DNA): TGTGCCAGTAGTCTACAGGGGCGGGATGGCTACACCTTC.

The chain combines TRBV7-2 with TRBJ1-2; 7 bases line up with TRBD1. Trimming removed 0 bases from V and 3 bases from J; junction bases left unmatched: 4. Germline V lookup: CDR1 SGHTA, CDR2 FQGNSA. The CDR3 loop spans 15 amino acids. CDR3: CASSLAGTAHYGYTF. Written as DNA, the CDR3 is TGTGCCAGCAGCTTAGCGGGGACAGCTCACTATGGCTACACCTTC.

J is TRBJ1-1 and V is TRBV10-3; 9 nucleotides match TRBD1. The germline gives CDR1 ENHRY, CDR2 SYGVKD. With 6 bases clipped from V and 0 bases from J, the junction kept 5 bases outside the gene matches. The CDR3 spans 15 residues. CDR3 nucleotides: TGTGCCATCAGGGGGACAGGGAATGTGAACACTGAAGCTTTCTTT. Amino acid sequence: CAIRGTGNVNTEAFF.

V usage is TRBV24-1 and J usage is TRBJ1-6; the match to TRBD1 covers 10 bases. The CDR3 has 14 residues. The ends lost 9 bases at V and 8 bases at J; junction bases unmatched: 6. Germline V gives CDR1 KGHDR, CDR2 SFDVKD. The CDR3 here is CATLTGQGDSPLHF. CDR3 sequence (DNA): TGTGCCACCCTGACAGGACAGGGGGATTCACCCCTCCACTTT.

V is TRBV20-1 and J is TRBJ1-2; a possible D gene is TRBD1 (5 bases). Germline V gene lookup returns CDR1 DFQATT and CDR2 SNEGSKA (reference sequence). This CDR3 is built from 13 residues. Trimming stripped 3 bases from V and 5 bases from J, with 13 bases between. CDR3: CSASAGLTYGYTF. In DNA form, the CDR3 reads TGCAGTGCTAGTGCAGGGCTTACTTATGGCTACACCTTC.

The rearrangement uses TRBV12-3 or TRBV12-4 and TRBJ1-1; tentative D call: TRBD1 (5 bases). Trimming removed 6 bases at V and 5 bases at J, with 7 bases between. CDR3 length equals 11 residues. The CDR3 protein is CASRGLTEAFF. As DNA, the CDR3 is TGTGCCAGCAGGGGGCTAACTGAAGCTTTCTTT.

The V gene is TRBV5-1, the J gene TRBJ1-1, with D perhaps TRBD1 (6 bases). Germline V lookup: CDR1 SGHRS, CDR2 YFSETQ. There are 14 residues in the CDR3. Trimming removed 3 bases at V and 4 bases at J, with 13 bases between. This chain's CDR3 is CASSSRGSGTEAFF. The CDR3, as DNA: TGCGCCAGCAGCTCCAGGGGATCTGGCACTGAAGCTTTCTTT.

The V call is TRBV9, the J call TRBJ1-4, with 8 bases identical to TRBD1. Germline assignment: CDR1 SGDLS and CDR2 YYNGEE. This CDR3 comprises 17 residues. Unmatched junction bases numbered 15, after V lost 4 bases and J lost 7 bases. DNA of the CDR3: TGTGCCAGCAGCCCCGTTCGGGGACAGGCCGTCGGTGAAAAACTGTTTTTT. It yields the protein CASSPVRGQAVGEKLFF.

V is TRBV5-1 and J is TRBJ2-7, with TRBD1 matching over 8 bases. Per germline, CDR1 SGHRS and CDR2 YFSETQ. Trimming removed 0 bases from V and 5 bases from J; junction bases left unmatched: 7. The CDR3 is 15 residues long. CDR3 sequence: CASSLVAGGPHEQYF. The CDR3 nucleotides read TGCGCCAGCAGCTTGGTGGCAGGGGGCCCCCACGAGCAGTACTTC.

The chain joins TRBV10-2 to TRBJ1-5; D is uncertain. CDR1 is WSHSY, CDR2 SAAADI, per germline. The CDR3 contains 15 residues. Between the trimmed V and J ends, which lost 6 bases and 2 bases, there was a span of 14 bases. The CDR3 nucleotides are TGCGCCAGCAGCGCAACCCACGAGGGCAATCAGCCCCAGCATTTT. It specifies CASSATHEGNQPQHF.

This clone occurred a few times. CDR3 sequence reads: CATLGPIYGYTF. The CDR3 DNA reads as TGTGCCACCCTGGGGCCCATCTATGGCTACACCTTC. The chain couples TRBV27 to TRBJ1-2, with D possibly matching TRBD1 (5 bases). This CDR3 region has 12 residues. V lost 10 bases to trimming and J lost 4 bases, with 13 bases between them. Germline V gene data show CDR1 as MNHEY and CDR2 as SMNVEV (reference sequence).

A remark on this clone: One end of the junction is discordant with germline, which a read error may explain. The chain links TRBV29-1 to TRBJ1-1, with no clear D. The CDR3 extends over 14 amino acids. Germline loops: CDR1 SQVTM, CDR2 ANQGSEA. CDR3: CSVKDILVNTEAFF. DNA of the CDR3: TGCAGCGTTAAAGACATCTTAGTGAACACTGAAGCTTTCTTT.

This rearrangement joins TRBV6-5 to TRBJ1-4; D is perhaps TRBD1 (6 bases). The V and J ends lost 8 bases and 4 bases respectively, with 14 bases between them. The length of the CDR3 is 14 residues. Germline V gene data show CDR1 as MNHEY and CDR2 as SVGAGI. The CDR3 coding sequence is TGTGCCAGCCGCCCGACAGGCAGTAATGAAAAACTGTTTTTT. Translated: CASRPTGSNEKLFF.

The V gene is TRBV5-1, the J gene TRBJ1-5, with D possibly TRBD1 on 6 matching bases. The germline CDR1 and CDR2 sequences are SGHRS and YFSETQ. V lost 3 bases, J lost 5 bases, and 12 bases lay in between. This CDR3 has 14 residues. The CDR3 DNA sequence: TGCGCCAGCAGCTCTGGACAGATCGATCAGCCCCAGCATTTT. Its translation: CASSSGQIDQPQHF.

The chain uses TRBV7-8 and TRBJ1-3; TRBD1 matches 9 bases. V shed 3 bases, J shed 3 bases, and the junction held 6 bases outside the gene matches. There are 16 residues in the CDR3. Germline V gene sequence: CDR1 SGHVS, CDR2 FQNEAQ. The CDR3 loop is CASSFSDRGVGNTIYF. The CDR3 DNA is TGTGCCAGCAGCTTTTCAGACAGGGGGGTTGGAAACACCATATATTTT.

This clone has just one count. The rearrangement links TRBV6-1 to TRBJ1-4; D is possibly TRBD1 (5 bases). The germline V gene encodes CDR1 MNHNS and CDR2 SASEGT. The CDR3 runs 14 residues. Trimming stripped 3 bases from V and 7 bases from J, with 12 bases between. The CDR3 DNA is TGTGCCAGCAGTGATTGGGGCTACGGTGAAAAACTGTTTTTT. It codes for CASSDWGYGEKLFF.

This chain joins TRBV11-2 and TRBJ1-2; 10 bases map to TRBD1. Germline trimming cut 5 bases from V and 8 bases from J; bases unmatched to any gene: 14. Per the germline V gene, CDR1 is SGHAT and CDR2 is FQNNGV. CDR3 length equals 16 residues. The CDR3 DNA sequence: TGTGCCAGCAGCCAGGGAGTGGGGACAGGGGTTGTCGGCTACACCTTC. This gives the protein CASSQGVGTGVVGYTF.

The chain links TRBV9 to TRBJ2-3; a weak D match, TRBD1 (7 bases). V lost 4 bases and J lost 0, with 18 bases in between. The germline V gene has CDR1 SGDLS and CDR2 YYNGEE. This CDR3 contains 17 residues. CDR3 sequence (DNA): TGTGCCAGCAGCTCCAGGGGGGCGGGGCCTAGCACAGATACGCAGTATTTT. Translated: CASSSRGAGPSTDTQYF.